This T cell receptor beta chain is drawn from a study of persistence of HIV-infected CD4 T cells. In the study overall: Isolated cells were CMV- and HIV-1 Gag-responding CD4+ T cells.

Overlapping HIV-1 Gag 15-mer peptides at around 1 ug per peptide per mL were used. CD40L-negative CD69-negative CD45RO-high memory CD4+ T cells were sorted as populations depleted of antigen-responding cells. Looked up from germline, CDR1 is SEHNR and CDR2 is FQNEAQ (reference sequence). Trimming removed 4 bases from V and 4 bases from J, with 10 bases in between. The CDR3 length is 14 residues. The immunoSEQ assay was version 4, run in survey mode. The assay was immunoSEQ multiplex PCR, and TCRdb's table has in-frame clones only and misses some. The sample has tens of thousands of clones, 65% to 75% seen once. With respect to this clone: Its antigen is not identified.

The input for sequencing was CD4+ T cells sorted from PBMCs after roughly 17-hour stimulation, taken from a patient who received antiretroviral therapy. This chain connects TRBV7-9 to TRBJ1-4, with D perhaps TRBD1 (6 bases). The source is an adult man with HIV who was CMV-seropositive. CDR3 DNA sequence: TGTGCCAGCAGCTACGGACAGCATAATGAAAAACTGTTTTTT. Translation gives CASSYGQHNEKLFF.